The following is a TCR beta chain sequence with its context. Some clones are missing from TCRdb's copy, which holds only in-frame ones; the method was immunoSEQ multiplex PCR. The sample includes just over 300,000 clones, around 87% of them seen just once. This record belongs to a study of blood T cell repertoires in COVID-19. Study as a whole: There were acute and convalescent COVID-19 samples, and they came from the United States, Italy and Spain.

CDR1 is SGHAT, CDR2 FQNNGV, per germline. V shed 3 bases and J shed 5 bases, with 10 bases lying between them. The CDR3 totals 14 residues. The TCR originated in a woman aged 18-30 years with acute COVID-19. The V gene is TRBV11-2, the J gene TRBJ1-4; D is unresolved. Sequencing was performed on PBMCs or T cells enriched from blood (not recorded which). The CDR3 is CASSFLEPNEKLFF. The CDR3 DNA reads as TGTGCCAGCAGCTTTCTAGAACCCAATGAAAAACTGTTTTTT.